Following are 31 T cell receptor beta chains from one sample sequenced in a study of control samples from healthy donors and cancer patients. Clones were read by immunoSEQ multiplex PCR, and TCRdb kept only the in-frame ones, dropping some. The sample lists some 76,000 clones; 85% to 90% were seen once. Material for sequencing was PBMCs. The receptors shown here come from a man aged 55 to 69 with lung cancer.

V is TRBV30 and J is TRBJ1-2; D remains unclear. V lost 0 bases and J 4 bases, leaving 9 bases between the germline ends. Germline V lookup: CDR1 GTSNPN, CDR2 SVGIG (reference sequence). The CDR3 loop spans 13 amino acids. CDR3 sequence (DNA): TGTGCCTGGAGTGTCTGGCAGGTCTATGGCTACACCTTC. It codes for CAWSVWQVYGYTF.

The chain employs TRBV15 and TRBJ2-1, with TRBD2 matching over 9 bases. Germline V gene lookup returns CDR1 LNHNV and CDR2 YYDKDF (reference sequence). The junction had 5 bases not matched to a gene; V was cut back by 3 bases and J by 5 bases. The CDR3 consists of 15 residues. The CDR3 sequence: CATSSLIAGDNEQFF. CDR3 DNA sequence: TGTGCCACCAGCAGCCTAATAGCGGGGGACAATGAGCAGTTCTTC.

V gene TRBV5-4 combines with J gene TRBJ2-7, with a tentative D call TRBD1 (5 bases). CDR1 is SGHNT and CDR2 is YYREEE in the germline V gene (reference sequence). This CDR3 comprises 15 residues. With 0 bases removed from V and 0 bases from J, the gap between germline ends came to 10 bases. The CDR3 here is CASSLDRLNSYEQYV. CDR3 DNA: TGTGCCAGCAGCTTGGACAGGCTGAACTCCTACGAGCAGTACGTC.

V usage is TRBV7-9 and J usage is TRBJ2-2, with D unclear. This CDR3 region has 13 residues. The germline CDR1 and CDR2 sequences are SEHNR and FQNEAQ (reference sequence). Between the trimmed V and J ends, which lost 7 bases and 4 bases, there was a span of 10 bases. The CDR3, as DNA: TGTGCCAGCACCCATAGTGGCACCGGGGAGCTGTTTTTT. Its protein is CASTHSGTGELFF.

This sequence joins TRBV6-5 and TRBJ2-3; the match to TRBD2 covers 7 bases. CDR3 length: 14 amino acids. The germline V gene encodes CDR1 MNHEY and CDR2 SVGAGI. V was clipped by 5 bases and J by 6 bases; unmatched bases: 8. The CDR3 DNA reads TGTGCCAGCAGTAGACTAGCAAGAACGGATACGCAGTATTTT. It encodes CASSRLARTDTQYF.

The rearrangement links TRBV5-1 to TRBJ2-4; unclear D gene. V shed 3 bases and J shed 12 bases, with 25 bases lying between them. The CDR3 contains 16 residues. The germline CDR1 and CDR2 sequences are SGHRS and YFSETQ. The CDR3 region has the DNA TGCGCCAGCAGCTCCGTTCTGGCGGCGTCCCAAACTGATCAGTACTTC. Amino acid sequence: CASSSVLAASQTDQYF.

V gene TRBV11-3 combines with J gene TRBJ2-6; the match to TRBD1 covers 9 bases. The CDR3 is 19 residues long. Germline CDR1 SGHNT, CDR2 YENEEA. The J segment lost 3 bases and the V segment lost 3 bases, leaving 12 bases of the junction unmatched. The CDR3 DNA reads TGTGCCAGCAGCTTTGGGACAGGGACAAGATCGGATGGGGCCAACGTCCTGACTTTC. Protein: CASSFGTGTRSDGANVLTF.

CDR3 DNA: TGTGCCACCAGTGGGCTAATGGACACCCAGGCGCAGTATTTT. Translating it yields CATSGLMDTQAQYF. This chain joins TRBV24-1 and TRBJ2-3, with D perhaps TRBD1 (5 bases). Trimming shortened V by 5 bases and J by 10 bases, and 18 bases separated the two germline ends. The germline gives CDR1 KGHDR, CDR2 SFDVKD. The CDR3 is 14 residues long.

The V gene is TRBV30, the J gene TRBJ1-5; D not certain. CDR3 size: 13 residues. The ends were cut back, 0 bases at V and 4 bases at J, with 7 bases in the middle. Germline CDR1 GTSNPN, CDR2 SVGIG (reference sequence). The CDR3 DNA is TGTGCCTGGAGTGTTAGGGATAATCAGCCCCAGCATTTT. It is translated as CAWSVRDNQPQHF.

The chain uses TRBV20-1 and TRBJ1-2; D unresolved. Germline CDR1 reads DFQATT; CDR2 reads SNEGSKA (reference sequence). Deletions cut 1 base from V and 8 bases from J, with 8 bases between. This CDR3 has 11 amino acids. The CDR3 DNA follows: TGCAGTGCTAGAGTCGAATTGGGCTACACCTTC. As protein: CSARVELGYTF.

J is TRBJ1-2 and V is TRBV3-1 (or the pseudogene TRBV3-2); 9 nucleotides match TRBD1. J gave up 1 base and V 0 bases, and 12 bases lay outside the gene matches. This CDR3 has 19 amino acids. CDR1 LGHDT and CDR2 YNNKEL come from the germline V gene (reference sequence). The CDR3 reads CASSQEPFVDRGSNYGYTF. CDR3 DNA: TGTGCCAGCAGCCAAGAACCTTTCGTGGACAGGGGTAGTAACTATGGCTACACCTTC.

The J gene is TRBJ2-2, the V gene TRBV5-6; D is unresolved. The CDR3 loop spans 13 amino acids. Germline V gene data show CDR1 as SGHDT and CDR2 as YYEEEE. V lost 6 bases and J 4 bases, leaving 10 bases between the germline ends. The CDR3 loop reads CASILGGTGELFF. Written as DNA, the CDR3 is TGTGCCAGCATTTTAGGTGGCACCGGGGAGCTGTTTTTT.

This chain joins TRBV7-7 and TRBJ2-1; D assignment may be TRBD1 or TRBD2 (6 bases each). Germline V gives CDR1 SSHAT, CDR2 FNYEAQ (reference sequence). Trimming left V 4 bases short and J 8 bases short, with 15 bases between. The CDR3 consists of 14 residues. This CDR3 reads CASSYGQGGYEQFF. CDR3 sequence (DNA): TGTGCCAGCAGCTACGGCCAAGGGGGGTATGAGCAGTTCTTC.

This clone has a single count. V usage is TRBV5-4 and J usage is TRBJ2-5; 10 bases map to TRBD2. V dropped 0 bases and J dropped 5; count of bases not matched to a gene: 7. Germline V gene data show CDR1 as SGHNT and CDR2 as YYREEE (reference sequence). The CDR3 spans 16 residues. The chain's CDR3 is CASSLVSGGGWETQYF. The DNA of the CDR3 is TGTGCCAGCAGCTTGGTCAGCGGGGGGGGTTGGGAGACCCAGTACTTC.

V usage is TRBV7-2 and J usage is TRBJ1-5; 7 nucleotides match TRBD1. The CDR3 runs 15 residues. CDR1 SGHTA and CDR2 FQGNSA come from the germline V gene. Trimming cost V 5 bases and J 4 bases; bases outside gene matches: 8. The CDR3 reads CASSPGQLPNQPQHF. The CDR3 region has the DNA TGTGCCAGCAGCCCGGGACAGCTCCCGAATCAGCCCCAGCATTTT.

This chain links TRBV6-5 with TRBJ2-3; D perhaps matches TRBD2 (5 bases). The CDR3 has 16 residues. Germline V gene lookup returns CDR1 MNHEY and CDR2 SVGAGI. Trimming stripped 4 bases from V and 1 base from J, with 15 bases between. CDR3 protein: CASSSPRGAGTDTQYF. The CDR3 bases are TGTGCCAGCAGTTCTCCCCGGGGAGCTGGCACAGATACGCAGTATTTT.

The genes are TRBV11-3 and TRBJ2-2, with D tentatively TRBD2 (5 bases). V gave up 4 bases and J gave up 8 bases, with 5 bases separating them. Germline V gene data show CDR1 as SGHNT and CDR2 as YENEEA. The CDR3 spans 11 residues. CDR3 amino acids: CASSWRGELFF. The DNA of the CDR3 is TGTGCCAGCAGCTGGAGGGGGGAGCTGTTTTTT.

This chain connects TRBV30 to TRBJ1-2; 9 positions match TRBD1. The trim removed 7 bases at V and 6 bases at J, leaving 9 bases unmatched. This CDR3 is built from 13 residues. From germline, CDR1 is GTSNPN and CDR2 SVGIG (reference sequence). The CDR3 DNA sequence: TGTGCCTTAAACCGGGACAGGGCTAATGGCTACACCTTC. Translated, it gives CALNRDRANGYTF. Full variable domain (rest looked up from reference TRBV30 and TRBJ1-2): SQTIHQWPATLVQPVGSPLSLECTVEGTSNPNLYWYRQAAGRGLQLLFYSVGIGQISSEVPQNLSASRPQDRQFILSSKKLLLSDSGFYLCALNRDRANGYTFGSGTRLTVV.

The chain has TRBV19 and TRBJ1-2, with D maybe TRBD1 (5 bases). The CDR3 extends over 15 amino acids. The V and J ends lost 3 bases and 7 bases respectively, with 18 bases between them. Germline CDR1 and CDR2: LNHDA and SQIVND (reference sequence). This CDR3 reads CASSMRGQRGRGYTF. CDR3 sequence (DNA): TGTGCCAGTAGTATGCGGGGCCAGAGGGGCCGTGGCTACACCTTC.

The J gene is TRBJ1-2, the V gene TRBV5-1; the D is unclear. CDR1 and CDR2 (germline): SGHRS, YFSETQ. The CDR3 is 12 amino acids. V was clipped by 0 bases and J by 5 bases, with 5 bases between them. CDR3 nucleotides: TGCGCCAGCAGCTTGGGCCCGTATGGCTACACCTTC. Protein sequence: CASSLGPYGYTF.

The rearrangement uses TRBV6-6 and TRBJ2-2; D is ambiguous. The V gene's germline CDR1 is MNHNY and CDR2 SVGAGI (reference sequence). The CDR3 runs to 15 residues. Trimming cost V 2 bases and J 6 bases, with 13 bases left between them. This chain's CDR3 is CASSYLGQKAGELFF. In nucleotides, the CDR3 is TGTGCCAGCAGTTACCTCGGGCAGAAAGCCGGGGAGCTGTTTTTT.

The rearrangement joins TRBV5-1 to TRBJ1-3, with 7 bases matching TRBD1. The germline gives CDR1 SGHRS, CDR2 YFSETQ. The CDR3 extends over 17 amino acids. The V gene end was trimmed by 0 bases and the J gene end by 1 base; junction bases not matched to a gene: 7. The CDR3 reads CASSLVSPGGSGNTIYF. The CDR3 DNA reads TGCGCCAGCAGCTTGGTATCACCAGGGGGTTCTGGAAACACCATATATTTT.

Remarks on this clone: An end of the junction does not agree with germline; a read error may underlie this. This CDR3 is also generated by other DNA sequences in the sample. The chain joins TRBV6-5 to TRBJ2-5; D is ambiguous. CDR1 MNHEY and CDR2 SVGAGI come from the germline V gene. The CDR3 runs to 15 residues. DNA for the CDR3: TGTGCCAGTAGTTACTCGGGCGGACCGAGGGAGACCCAGTACTTC. Translation gives CASSYSGGPRETQYF.

CDR3 DNA sequence: TGTGCCAGCAGCCAAGGAGGCACGGGCTATGGCTACACCTTC. Its translation is CASSQGGTGYGYTF. The gene calls are TRBV7-3 and TRBJ1-2; D ambiguous. The germline V gene encodes CDR1 SGHTA and CDR2 FQGTGA. V shed 5 bases and J shed 4 bases, with 14 bases lying between them. The CDR3 totals 14 residues. Variable domain in full (rest from reference TRBV7-3 and TRBJ1-2): GAGVSQTPSNKVTEKGKYVELRCDPISGHTALYWYRQSLGQGPEFLIYFQGTGAADDSGLPNDRFFAVRPEGSVSTLKIQRTERGDSAVYLCASSQGGTGYGYTFGSGTRLTVV.

J is TRBJ1-3 and V is TRBV6-1; D unresolved. Trimming took 0 bases from V and 0 from J, leaving 6 bases between them. Germline V CDR1 and CDR2: MNHNS, SASEGT. The CDR3 sequence is 15 residues long. CDR3 sequence reads: CASSEAPDSGNTIYF. The CDR3 DNA follows: TGTGCCAGCAGTGAAGCGCCAGACTCTGGAAACACCATATATTTT.

The chain joins TRBV30 to TRBJ1-5; possibly TRBD1 for D (6 bases). Germline V gives CDR1 GTSNPN, CDR2 SVGIG (reference sequence). Trimming left V 6 bases short and J 14 bases short, with 17 bases between. This CDR3 is built from 11 residues. The CDR3 DNA reads TGTGCCTGCAGTATTTCCGGACAGAAGCATTTT. It specifies CACSISGQKHF. The whole variable domain, remainder taken from reference TRBV30 and TRBJ1-5, is SQTIHQWPATLVQPVGSPLSLECTVEGTSNPNLYWYRQAAGRGLQLLFYSVGIGQISSEVPQNLSASRPQDRQFILSSKKLLLSDSGFYLCACSISGQKHFGDGTRLSIL.

The genes are TRBV11-2 and TRBJ2-3; D remains ambiguous. The germline CDR1 and CDR2 sequences are SGHAT and FQNNGV. The CDR3 is 15 residues long. Trimming stripped 0 bases from V and 1 base from J, with 8 bases between. The CDR3 spells CASSLDIDGTDTQYF. The CDR3 DNA sequence: TGTGCCAGCAGCTTAGACATAGACGGCACAGATACGCAGTATTTT.

This sequence joins TRBV5-1 and TRBJ1-1; no reliable D call. V shed 2 bases and J shed 0 bases, with 5 bases lying between them. The germline V gene encodes CDR1 SGHRS and CDR2 YFSETQ. The CDR3 covers 13 residues. The CDR3 region is CASSFGLNTEAFF. DNA of the CDR3: TGCGCCAGCAGCTTCGGATTGAACACTGAAGCTTTCTTT.

This clone was observed a handful of times. This chain connects TRBV7-9 to TRBJ2-3, with TRBD2 matching over 7 bases. CDR3 size: 15 residues. The V gene's germline CDR1 is SEHNR and CDR2 FQNEAQ (reference sequence). With V trimmed by 1 base and J by 1 base, 2 bases remained unmatched. The CDR3 DNA is TGTGCCAGCAGCTTAGGGGACTACGGCACAGATACGCAGTATTTT. Encoded protein: CASSLGDYGTDTQYF.

The CDR3 loop reads CASSLDSTQHF. As DNA, the CDR3 is TGTGCCAGCAGCTTGGACAGTACCCAGCATTTT. This rearrangement joins TRBV7-9 to TRBJ1-5; weak D call: TRBD1 (6 bases). The germline gives CDR1 SEHNR, CDR2 FQNEAQ (reference sequence). The CDR3 totals 11 residues. Trimming cost V 3 bases and J 11 bases, with 8 bases left between them.

The chain has TRBV6-5 and TRBJ2-7; no clear D gene. Trimming removed 4 bases at V and 5 bases at J, with 9 bases between. Germline V gene lookup returns CDR1 MNHEY and CDR2 SVGAGI. The CDR3 loop spans 12 amino acids. DNA for the CDR3: TGTGCCAGCAGTTCCTTTAGCAACGAGCAGTACTTC. It encodes CASSSFSNEQYF.